This TCR beta chain derives from a study of blood T cell repertoires in COVID-19 (dated by TCRdb to 2020 to 2021). For context, the study as a whole: Samples covering the acute and convalescent phases of COVID-19 were provided by collaborators in the United States, Italy and Spain. A freely available public database, intended as a resource for researchers studying the immune response to SARS-CoV-2, is where the repertoires were released. Sample metadata almost always included a de-identified subject ID, COVID-19 status, age in years and sex. The dataset comprised deeply sampled blood TCRbeta repertoires from subjects exposed to, actively infected with, or recovered from COVID-19. The prospective study material was composed of cDNA or gDNA derived from T cells, B-cell-depleted T cells, or PBMCs. Samples were obtained from the ongoing ImmuneRACE study (first 160 participants) and from 1,254 subjects provided by 6 global collaborators. Where available, HLA class I and class II types were taken from metadata supplied by the sample provider and were not determined by assay-based typing. Results and caveats for the whole study, not just this receptor: The amount of clinical and demographic metadata varied by source and participant and was provided uncurated.

CDR1 and CDR2, looked up from the germline V gene, are SGHAT and FQNNGV. From the cysteine up to the phenylalanine, the CDR3 has a length of 14 residues. The CDR3 DNA has 42 bases and is translated from base 1. The junction shows trimming of 5 bases on V and 3 bases on J, plus 13 bases between the germline ends. The collaborating institutions used their own protocols to collect whole blood in K2EDTA tubes. Collaborator samples were shipped for TCRbeta analysis as frozen whole blood, isolated PBMCs, or DNA extracted from either sample type. TCRbeta CDR3 regions were amplified from genomic DNA using the immunoSEQ Assay, a bias-controlled multiplex PCR. On the authors' methods: Within the assay, amplification of reference gene primers was used to estimate how many nucleated cells each sample contained. Sequence reads were collapsed and filtered to measure the absolute abundance of every unique TCRbeta CDR3 rearrangement. For each sample, productive Simpson clonality was calculated as the square root of Simpson's diversity index over productive rearrangements. The immuneACCESS repertoire file appears here via TCRdb, limited to in-frame rearrangements. These files lack a portion of the clones; in checked studies, under half of the deficit traces to unresolved V genes, and the cause of the others is not known. The DNA was the basis for D and trimming; V, J and clone size are from that table. A total of a few hundred thousand clones appear in this sample, 70% to 90% of them only once. Of the sample, 5% to 6.5% is held by the ten largest clones.

Comments on this clone: Its antigen remains undetermined. No quality values exist for individual bases; no much larger clone is one base distant.

This TCR was sampled from a man in his fifties with active or convalescent COVID-19. Rearrangement joined TRBV11-2 to TRBJ1-1, and TRBD1 may be the D gene, going by 5 matching bases. The sequenced sample consisted of peripheral blood. The encoded CDR3 is CASSVTGGYTEAFF. The DNA sequence is as follows: TGTGCCAGCAGCGTAACCGGGGGGTACACTGAAGCTTTCTTT.